The 6 T cell receptor beta chains reported below all come from one sample, sequenced in a study of T-cell reconstitution after alpha-beta-depleted transplantation in children. The TCRbeta library was prepared with unique molecular identifiers. From the PCR reads, TCRdb called clonotypes with MiXCR, one entry per CDR3 protein. The table records fewer than 1 million distinct CDR3 sequences, around 15% of them present only once. The sample consisted of PBMCs, mostly from graft donor cells, taken 360 days after TCRalphabeta/CD19-depleted stem cell transplant. The receptors come from a male patient aged 10 to 17 who had a stem cell transplant for acute lymphoblastic leukemia, so the T cells may come from the graft donor.

This clonotype came up a few times. The chain couples TRBV7-9 to TRBJ1-5, with TRBD1 identical over 8 bases. The V gene's germline CDR1 is SEHNR and CDR2 FQNEAQ (reference sequence). With V trimmed by 5 bases and J by 4 bases, 7 bases remained unmatched. This CDR3 is built from 15 residues. CDR3 loop: CASSPGGKGNQPQHF. Written as DNA, the CDR3 is TGTGCCAGCAGCCCAGGGGGCAAGGGGAATCAGCCCCAGCATTTT.

The V and J genes are TRBV7-6 and TRBJ2-1, with D unclear. CDR3 length: 12 amino acids. V gave up 5 bases and J gave up 11 bases, with 13 bases separating them. CDR1 is SGHVS and CDR2 is FNYEAQ in the germline V gene. CDR3: CASSGRGNQQFF. The CDR3 DNA sequence: TGTGCCAGCAGCGGACGAGGCAACCAGCAGTTCTTC. The variable domain in full, with the rest retrieved from reference TRBV7-6 and TRBJ2-1, is GAGVSQSPRYKVTKRGQDVALRCDPISGHVSLYWYRQALGQGPEFLTYFNYEAQQDKSGLPNDRFSAERPEGSISTLTIQRTEQRDSAMYRCASSGRGNQQFFGPGTRLTVL.

This chain connects TRBV25-1 to TRBJ2-7; no definite D call. The V end lost 7 bases, the J end lost 5 bases, and 12 bases lay between the germline ends. Germline loops: CDR1 MGHDK, CDR2 SYGVNS. This CDR3 spans 12 amino acids. The CDR3 DNA is TGTGCCAGCAAATCACCCGGGCACGAGCAGTACTTC. Translated, it gives CASKSPGHEQYF.

This clonotype has only a few counts. The CDR3 DNA reads TGTGCCACCAGCAGGAGGTTGGGGGGATTCACCGGGGAGCTGTTTTTT. As protein: CATSRRLGGFTGELFF. The V gene is TRBV15, the J gene TRBJ2-2; D possibly corresponds to TRBD2 (6 bases). Trimming left V 3 bases short and J 4 bases short, with 15 bases between. From germline, CDR1 is LNHNV and CDR2 YYDKDF (reference sequence). The CDR3 contains 16 residues. The full variable domain, completed using reference TRBV15 and TRBJ2-2, is DAMVIQNPRYQVTQFGKPVTLSCSQTLNHNVMYWYQQKSSQAPKLLFHYYDKDFNNEADTPDNFQSRRPNTSFCFLDIRSPGLGDTAMYLCATSRRLGGFTGELFFGEGSRLTVL.

This clonotype has only a few counts. The V gene is TRBV25-1, the J gene TRBJ2-3, with 14 bases lining up with TRBD2. Germline V lookup: CDR1 MGHDK, CDR2 SYGVNS. V lost 3 bases and J lost 5; bases outside the gene matches: 4. CDR3 length: 16 residues. CDR3 sequence reads: CASSDATSGRGDTQYF. The DNA for the CDR3 is TGTGCCAGCAGTGACGCGACTAGCGGGAGGGGAGATACGCAGTATTTT.

This chain joins TRBV27 and TRBJ2-7; TRBD2 matches 8 bases. CDR1 is MNHEY and CDR2 is SMNVEV in the germline V gene (reference sequence). The CDR3 consists of 15 residues. The J segment lost 2 bases and the V segment lost 4 bases, leaving 7 bases of the junction unmatched. The CDR3 nucleotides read TGTGCCAGCAGTTGGAGCGGGAGACCTCCCTACGAGCAGTACTTC. Protein product: CASSWSGRPPYEQYF.